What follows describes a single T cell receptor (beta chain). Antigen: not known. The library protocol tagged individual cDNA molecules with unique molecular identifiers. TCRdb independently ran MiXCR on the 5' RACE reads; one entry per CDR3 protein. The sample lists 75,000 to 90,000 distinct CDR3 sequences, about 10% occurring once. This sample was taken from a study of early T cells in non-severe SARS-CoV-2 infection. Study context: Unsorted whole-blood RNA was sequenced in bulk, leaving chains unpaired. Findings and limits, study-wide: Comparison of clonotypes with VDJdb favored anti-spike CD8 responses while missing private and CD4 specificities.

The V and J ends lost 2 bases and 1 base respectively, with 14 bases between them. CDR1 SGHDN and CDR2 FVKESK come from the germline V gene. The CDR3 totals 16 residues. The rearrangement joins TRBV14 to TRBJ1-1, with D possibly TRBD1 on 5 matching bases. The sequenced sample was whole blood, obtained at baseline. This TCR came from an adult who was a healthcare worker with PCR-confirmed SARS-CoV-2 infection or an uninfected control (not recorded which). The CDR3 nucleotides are TGTGCCAGCAGCCAACGGACACCCGGGGGGAACACTGAAGCTTTCTTT. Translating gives CASSQRTPGGNTEAFF.